This TCR beta chain was captured by sequencing in a study of control samples from healthy donors and cancer patients. V shed 5 bases and J shed 3 bases, with 17 bases lying between them. The CDR3 is 15 amino acids. CDR1 and CDR2 from the germline V gene are SGHRS and YFSETQ. TCRdb keeps only in-frame clones here, not all; method: immunoSEQ multiplex PCR. The repertoire consists of approximately 70,000 clones, with approximately 84% occurring once and the leading ten covering more than 13%. This sequence joins TRBV5-1 and TRBJ1-1, with a weak D call TRBD1 (5 bases). The sequenced sample was blood. The receptor was derived from a man aged 45-65 years in good health. As DNA, the CDR3 is TGCGCCAGCAGTCGGGACCGCCCCGAGGACACTGAAGCTTTCTTT. The encoded protein is CASSRDRPEDTEAFF.